Below are 14 T cell receptor beta chains sequenced from a single sample in a study of cytomegalovirus exposure and HLA in healthy donors. The primer mix had 60 Vbeta and 13 Jbeta primers. Clones were read by immunoSEQ multiplex PCR, and TCRdb kept only the in-frame ones, dropping some. The sample includes some 110,000 clones, roughly 15% of them seen just once. Sequencing input: PBMCs. All receptors derive from a female donor in good health and CMV-seronegative.

The chain has TRBV29-1 and TRBJ2-5; 7 nucleotides match TRBD2. V lost 4 bases to trimming and J lost 0 bases; unmatched junction nucleotides: 14. There are 17 residues in the CDR3. CDR1 and CDR2 from the germline V gene are SQVTM and ANQGSEA. The CDR3 loop reads CSVVPTREWGNQETQYF. The CDR3 DNA reads as TGCAGCGTTGTTCCTACGCGGGAGTGGGGAAACCAAGAGACCCAGTACTTC.

V gene TRBV6-5 combines with J gene TRBJ1-1; tentatively, D is TRBD1 (6 bases). The germline gives CDR1 MNHEY, CDR2 SVGAGI. V was pared by 8 bases and J by 1 base, with 11 bases between. The CDR3 totals 13 residues. Here the CDR3 reads CASEGVKNTEAFF. DNA of the CDR3: TGTGCCAGCGAGGGGGTCAAGAACACTGAAGCTTTCTTT.

This clone showed up just a few times. V is TRBV6-5 and J is TRBJ1-1, with TRBD1 identical over 7 bases. Trimming took 10 bases from V and 1 from J; bases not matched to a gene: 9. The CDR3 sequence is 14 residues long. The germline V gene has CDR1 MNHEY and CDR2 SVGAGI. CDR3 region: CATYLTGSNTEAFF. The DNA for the CDR3 is TGTGCCACCTATTTGACAGGGTCGAACACTGAAGCTTTCTTT.

The V call is TRBV11-2, the J call TRBJ1-6, with D tentatively TRBD1 (6 bases). The CDR3 is 17 residues long. Germline V gene lookup returns CDR1 SGHAT and CDR2 FQNNGV. V was trimmed by 5 bases and J by 4 bases, leaving 18 bases between them. The CDR3, as DNA: TGTGCCAGCAGCCCCCCCAGGGGTTGGATTTATAATTCACCCCTCCACTTT. Its protein product is CASSPPRGWIYNSPLHF.

The sample holds a few counts of this clone. The chain uses TRBV7-9 and TRBJ2-7, with 9 bases lining up with TRBD1. Germline lookup yields CDR1 SEHNR and CDR2 FQNEAQ (reference sequence). CDR3 size: 15 residues. With 5 bases clipped from V and 0 bases from J, the junction kept 5 bases outside the gene matches. In nucleotides, the CDR3 is TGTGCCAGCAGCCCCGGGGACAGGGACTCCTACGAGCAGTACTTC. Translated, it gives CASSPGDRDSYEQYF.

The chain links TRBV15 to TRBJ2-7; 10 positions match TRBD2. J gave up 0 bases and V 2 bases, and 1 base lay outside the gene matches. The length of the CDR3 is 15 residues. In germline, CDR1 is LNHNV, CDR2 YYDKDF (reference sequence). The CDR3 sequence: CATSRLAGASYEQYF. DNA for the CDR3: TGTGCCACCAGCAGACTAGCGGGGGCCTCCTACGAGCAGTACTTC.

This clone was detected a few times. This chain links TRBV2 with TRBJ1-1; 7 nucleotides align to TRBD1. CDR1 is SNHLY, CDR2 FYNNEI, per germline. CDR3 length: 16 residues. V lost 2 bases to trimming and J lost 0 bases; unmatched junction nucleotides: 6. CDR3 sequence (DNA): TGTGCCAGCAGTGAATCCCAGACAGGGCTGAACACTGAAGCTTTCTTT. This translates into CASSESQTGLNTEAFF.

The chain recombines TRBV29-1 with TRBJ2-1, with 10 bases matching TRBD2. Per germline, CDR1 SQVTM and CDR2 ANQGSEA. This CDR3 contains 14 residues. The junction had 8 bases not matched to a gene; V was cut back by 5 bases and J by 7 bases. The CDR3 sequence is CSVYPGLARNEQFF. The CDR3 nucleotides are TGCAGCGTTTACCCGGGACTAGCGAGGAATGAGCAGTTCTTC.

J is TRBJ1-2 and V is TRBV27; D may be TRBD1 (5 bases). CDR3 size: 15 residues. The germline gives CDR1 MNHEY, CDR2 SMNVEV (reference sequence). V shed 6 bases and J shed 3 bases, with 17 bases lying between them. CDR3: CASRGRGDTDYGYTF. Written as DNA, the CDR3 is TGTGCCAGCAGGGGGAGGGGAGACACTGACTATGGCTACACCTTC.

CDR3 loop: CASSADREETQYF. In nucleotides, the CDR3 is TGTGCCAGTAGTGCCGACAGGGAAGAGACCCAGTACTTC. J is TRBJ2-5 and V is TRBV19; 7 positions match TRBD1. Germline CDR1 reads LNHDA; CDR2 reads SQIVND (reference sequence). The CDR3 runs to 13 residues. The ends lost 5 bases at V and 3 bases at J; junction bases unmatched: 3.

The chain couples TRBV15 to TRBJ2-7; TRBD1 matches at 7 bases. V lost 0 bases and J lost 2; bases outside the gene matches: 7. This CDR3 comprises 16 residues. Per germline, CDR1 LNHNV and CDR2 YYDKDF (reference sequence). CDR3 residues: CATSREGGERAYEQYF. In nucleotides, the CDR3 is TGTGCCACCAGCAGAGAAGGGGGCGAGAGAGCCTACGAGCAGTACTTC. Full variable domain (outside the CDR3, taken from reference TRBV15 and TRBJ2-7): DAMVIQNPRYQVTQFGKPVTLSCSQTLNHNVMYWYQQKSSQAPKLLFHYYDKDFNNEADTPDNFQSRRPNTSFCFLDIRSPGLGDTAMYLCATSREGGERAYEQYFGPGTRLTVT.

V and J are TRBV30 and TRBJ2-5, with D tentatively TRBD2 (5 bases). In germline, CDR1 is GTSNPN, CDR2 SVGIG (reference sequence). The CDR3 runs 13 residues. V was clipped by 3 bases and J by 4 bases, with 12 bases between them. The CDR3 sequence: CAWRASGLETQYF. The CDR3 coding sequence is TGTGCCTGGAGGGCCTCGGGATTAGAGACCCAGTACTTC.

The CDR3 nucleotides read TGTGCCAGCTCCTCCGGGACAATTCGAGAAAAACTGTTTTTT. Translated, it gives CASSSGTIREKLFF. V gene TRBV19 combines with J gene TRBJ1-4, with D possibly TRBD1 on 6 matching bases. Germline V lookup: CDR1 LNHDA, CDR2 SQIVND (reference sequence). The ends were cut back, 9 bases at V and 8 bases at J, with 19 bases in the middle. The CDR3 consists of 14 residues. Full variable domain (rest looked up from reference TRBV19 and TRBJ1-4): DGGITQSPKYLFRKEGQNVTLSCEQNLNHDAMYWYRQDPGQGLRLIYYSQIVNDFQKGDIAEGYSVSREKKESFPLTVTSAQKNPTAFYLCASSSGTIREKLFFGSGTQLSVL.

This chain links TRBV2 with TRBJ2-7; 10 bases are shared with TRBD2. With 7 bases clipped from V and 5 bases from J, the junction kept 8 bases outside the gene matches. CDR1 and CDR2 from the germline V gene are SNHLY and FYNNEI. The CDR3 totals 14 residues. The CDR3 DNA sequence: TGTGCCAGCACCAGGAGCGGGGGGGTCAACGAGCAGTACTTC. This encodes CASTRSGGVNEQYF. The whole variable domain, filled in from reference TRBV2 and TRBJ2-7, reads EPEVTQTPSHQVTQMGQEVILRCVPISNHLYFYWYRQILGQKVEFLVSFYNNEISEKSEIFDDQFSVERPDGSNFTLKIRSTKLEDSAMYFCASTRSGGVNEQYFGPGTRLTVT.